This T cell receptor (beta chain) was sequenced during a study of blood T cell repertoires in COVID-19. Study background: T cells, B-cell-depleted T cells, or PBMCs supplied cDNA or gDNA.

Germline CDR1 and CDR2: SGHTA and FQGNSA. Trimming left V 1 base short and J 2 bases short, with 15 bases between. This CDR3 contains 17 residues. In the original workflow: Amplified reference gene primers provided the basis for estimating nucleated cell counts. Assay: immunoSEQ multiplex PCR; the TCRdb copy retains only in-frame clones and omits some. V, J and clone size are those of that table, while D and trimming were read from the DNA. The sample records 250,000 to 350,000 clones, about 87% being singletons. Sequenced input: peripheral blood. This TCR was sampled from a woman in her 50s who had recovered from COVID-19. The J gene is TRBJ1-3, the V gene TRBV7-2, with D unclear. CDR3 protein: CASSLEAGGPPGNTIYF. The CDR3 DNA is TGTGCCAGCAGCTTAGAGGCCGGTGGGCCTCCTGGAAACACCATATATTTT. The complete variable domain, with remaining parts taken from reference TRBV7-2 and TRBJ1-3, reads GAGVSQSPSNKVTEKGKDVELRCDPISGHTALYWYRQSLGQGLEFLIYFQGNSAPDKSGLPSDRFSAERTGGSVSTLTIQRTQQEDSAVYLCASSLEAGGPPGNTIYFGEGSWLTVV.